Listed below are T cell receptor beta chains from one sample, sequenced in a study of blood T cell repertoires in COVID-19. Method: immunoSEQ multiplex PCR; TCRdb's copy keeps in-frame clones and lacks some. The data show 120,000 or so clones, around nine tenths seen once. The sequencing sample was made of peripheral blood. The origin of the receptors is a man aged 45-65 years with acute or convalescent COVID-19. Each CDR3 is given with its conserved first and last residue. A D gene is named only where the DNA matches it firmly. Size tells how often a clone was seen (once, few, many) or the class of an expanded clone, and some rows leave it out.

size: NA; V: TRBV6-5; D: NA; J: TRBJ1-5; DNA: TGTGCCAGCAGTACCCTACAGGCGAGCAATCAGCCCCAGCATTTT; CDR3: CASSTLQASNQPQHF
size: NA; V: TRBV29-1; D: NA; J: TRBJ2-4; DNA: TGCAGCGTTGAATCAACGGTAGTAGCCAAAAACATTCAGTACTTC; CDR3: CSVESTVVAKNIQYF
size: NA; V: TRBV11-2; D: TRBD2; J: TRBJ2-7; DNA: TGTGCCAGCAGCTTGTTGTTGGGACTAGGAAACTACGAGCAGTACTTC; CDR3: CASSLLLGLGNYEQYF
size: NA; V: TRBV19; D: TRBD1; J: TRBJ2-1; DNA: TGTGCCAGTAGTACATTCGCCGGGACAGGGGCTGAGCAGTTCTTC; CDR3: CASSTFAGTGAEQFF
size: NA; V: TRBV2; D: TRBD1; J: TRBJ1-2; DNA: TGTGCCAGCAGTGCCCCACAGGGGTGGTATGGCTACACCTTC; CDR3: CASSAPQGWYGYTF
size: NA; V: TRBV6-2/TRBV6-3; D: TRBD2; J: TRBJ2-2; DNA: TGTGCCAGCAGTTCGACTAGCGGGAGTTATACCGGGGAGCTGTTTTTT; CDR3: CASSSTSGSYTGELFF
size: NA; V: TRBV15; D: NA; J: TRBJ2-3; DNA: TGTGCCACCAGCAGGGATAGGGGACTCGAGTATACGCAGTATTTT; CDR3: CATSRDRGLEYTQYF
size: NA; V: TRBV7-2; D: TRBD1; J: TRBJ2-5; DNA: TGTGCCAGCAGCTTAGTTTTAGTCGGACAGGGGTCCCGAGAGACCCAGTACTTC; CDR3: CASSLVLVGQGSRETQYF
size: NA; V: TRBV11-3; D: NA; J: TRBJ2-1; DNA: TGTGCCAGCAGCCTCTGGAGGCCTCCCAATGAGCAGTTCTTC; CDR3: CASSLWRPPNEQFF
size: NA; V: TRBV5-6; D: TRBD1; J: TRBJ1-1; DNA: TGTGCCAGCAGCGAACTCAGGGGGAGCATGAACACTGAAGCTTTCTTT; CDR3: CASSELRGSMNTEAFF
size: few; V: TRBV6-2/TRBV6-3; D: NA; J: TRBJ1-5; DNA: TGTGCCAGCAGTTACTCGAGCGCGGGATATAACAATCAGCCCCAGCATTTT; CDR3: CASSYSSAGYNNQPQHF
size: few; V: TRBV9; D: TRBD1; J: TRBJ1-5; DNA: TGTGCCAGCAGCGCCGCAGGGGGCGGTCAGCCCCAGCATTTT; CDR3: CASSAAGGGQPQHF
size: NA; V: TRBV11-2; D: NA; J: TRBJ1-1; DNA: TGTGCCAGCAGCACTGGGCTGGGGAACACTGAAGCTTTCTTT; CDR3: CASSTGLGNTEAFF
size: NA; V: TRBV7-6; D: TRBD2; J: TRBJ2-7; DNA: TGTGCCAGCAGCTTAAGTCTTATGCGGGGACTAGCTCACAACGAGCAGTACTTC; CDR3: CASSLSLMRGLAHNEQYF
size: once; V: TRBV15; D: NA; J: TRBJ1-4; DNA: TGTGCCACCAGCTACAGTCTTTCAACTAATGAAAAACTGTTTTTT; CDR3: CATSYSLSTNEKLFF
size: NA; V: TRBV12-3/TRBV12-4; D: NA; J: TRBJ1-1; DNA: TGTGCCAGCAGTTGGCAGGCGAACACTGAAGCTTTCTTT; CDR3: CASSWQANTEAFF
size: NA; V: TRBV19; D: TRBD2; J: TRBJ2-1; DNA: TGTGCCAGTAGTCGACTAGCGGTTTACAATGAGCAGTTCTTC; CDR3: CASSRLAVYNEQFF
size: NA; V: TRBV5-6; D: NA; J: TRBJ2-2; DNA: TGTGCCAGCAGCGCGGTCGGTATAGCGGAGAACACCGGGGAGCTGTTTTTT; CDR3: CASSAVGIAENTGELFF
size: NA; V: TRBV29-1; D: NA; J: TRBJ2-7; DNA: TGCAGCGTGGGTTGGAGTGGATCCTACGAGCAGTACTTC; CDR3: CSVGWSGSYEQYF
size: NA; V: TRBV7-9; D: NA; J: TRBJ1-2; DNA: TGTGCCAGCAGCTTTGGGGTGACTGGGGGCGACACCTTC; CDR3: CASSFGVTGGDTF
size: once; V: TRBV7-6; D: TRBD2; J: TRBJ2-3; DNA: TGTGCCAGCAGCTTAGAAGTTGGGGAGGGGGATACGCAGTATTTT; CDR3: CASSLEVGEGDTQYF
size: NA; V: TRBV6-4; D: TRBD1; J: TRBJ2-3; DNA: TGTGCCAGCAGTGACTCGGGACAGGGGGCAGATACGCAGTATTTT; CDR3: CASSDSGQGADTQYF
size: NA; V: TRBV7-6; D: NA; J: TRBJ2-5; DNA: TGTGCCAGCAGGCCCGGACCACAAACAGGAGAGACCCAGTACTTC; CDR3: CASRPGPQTGETQYF
size: NA; V: TRBV5-1; D: TRBD1; J: TRBJ1-1; DNA: TGCGCCAGCAGCTTGAGGCAGGGGGGCACTGAAGCTTTCTTT; CDR3: CASSLRQGGTEAFF
size: NA; V: TRBV7-6; D: NA; J: TRBJ1-5; DNA: TGTGCCAGCAGCTTAGCGCCCGGGGACAATCAGCCCCAGCATTTT; CDR3: CASSLAPGDNQPQHF
size: NA; V: TRBV9; D: TRBD1; J: TRBJ1-6; DNA: TGTGCCAGCAGCAGAGGGGACAGGGGCAAGGGTAATTCACCCCTCCACTTT; CDR3: CASSRGDRGKGNSPLHF
size: NA; V: TRBV6-2/TRBV6-3; D: TRBD1; J: TRBJ1-2; DNA: TGTGCCAGCAGTTACTCGATCTGGCGAGGGGGCGTTAGTGACTATGGCTACACCTTC; CDR3: CASSYSIWRGGVSDYGYTF
size: NA; V: TRBV5-4; D: NA; J: TRBJ2-3; DNA: TGTGCCAGCAGCTCTGGCGCCCGAGGGTTAACAGATACGCAGTATTTT; CDR3: CASSSGARGLTDTQYF
size: NA; V: TRBV13; D: TRBD2; J: TRBJ2-5; DNA: TGTGCCAGCAGCTCCTCCCCCGGGACTAGCGGGAGAGATCGAGAGACCCAGTACTTC; CDR3: CASSSSPGTSGRDRETQYF
size: NA; V: TRBV5-6; D: TRBD2; J: TRBJ2-3; DNA: TGTGCCAGCAGCTTGGGACTAGCGGGTATCACAGATACGCAGTATTTT; CDR3: CASSLGLAGITDTQYF
size: NA; V: TRBV15; D: NA; J: TRBJ1-6; DNA: TGTGCCACCAGCACCCTAAATTCACCCCTCCACTTT; CDR3: CATSTLNSPLHF
size: NA; V: TRBV9; D: TRBD2; J: TRBJ2-3; DNA: TGTGCCAGCAGCGCGGGACTAGCGGATGACACAGATACGCAGTATTTT; CDR3: CASSAGLADDTDTQYF
size: NA; V: TRBV5-1; D: NA; J: TRBJ2-7; DNA: TGCGCCAGCAGCCTCACATCCGAGCAGTACTTC; CDR3: CASSLTSEQYF
size: NA; V: TRBV2; D: NA; J: TRBJ2-5; DNA: TGTGCCAGCAGCCCCACAGGGTCCCCGACCCAGTACTTC; CDR3: CASSPTGSPTQYF
size: NA; V: TRBV5-8; D: NA; J: TRBJ1-5; DNA: TGTGCCAGCGAACAAAGGGGAATTTATAGCAATCAGCCCCAGCATTTT; CDR3: CASEQRGIYSNQPQHF
size: NA; V: TRBV5-1; D: NA; J: TRBJ1-2; DNA: TGCGCCAGCAGAACGGCCGGGGGCTATGGCTACACCTTC; CDR3: CASRTAGGYGYTF
size: NA; V: TRBV6-5; D: NA; J: TRBJ2-1; DNA: TGTGCCAGCAGCACCGGTGGCGGGCCCTACAATGAGCAGTTCTTC; CDR3: CASSTGGGPYNEQFF
size: once; V: TRBV19; D: NA; J: TRBJ1-3; DNA: TGTGCCAGTAGTCACCCCTCGTTGGGCAACTCTGGAAACACCATATATTTT; CDR3: CASSHPSLGNSGNTIYF
size: NA; V: TRBV28; D: NA; J: TRBJ2-5; DNA: TGTGCCAGCAGTTTAAGAGCGGGTGGCTGGAGAACCCAAGAGACCCAGTACTTC; CDR3: CASSLRAGGWRTQETQYF
size: NA; V: TRBV6-6; D: NA; J: TRBJ1-1; DNA: TGTGCCAGCAGTGACCGCCGGACCGGAGGGACTGAAGCTTTCTTT; CDR3: CASSDRRTGGTEAFF
size: NA; V: TRBV15; D: TRBD2; J: TRBJ2-1; DNA: TGTGCCACCAGCAGAGAGGGAGGGGAGCCTCTGAGGGAGCAGTTCTTC; CDR3: CATSREGGEPLREQFF
size: NA; V: TRBV6-5; D: TRBD1; J: TRBJ1-2; DNA: TGTGCCAGCAGCCCAGGACAGGCTCTATGGGGCTACACCTTC; CDR3: CASSPGQALWGYTF
size: NA; V: TRBV29-1; D: TRBD1; J: TRBJ2-4; DNA: TGCAGCGTGCGACAGGGGCAAAACATTCAGTACTTC; CDR3: CSVRQGQNIQYF
size: once; V: TRBV30; D: NA; J: TRBJ1-2; DNA: TGTGCCTGGAATCTCGGAGGGTACGGGGGCTATGGCTACACCTTC; CDR3: CAWNLGGYGGYGYTF
size: NA; V: TRBV15; D: NA; J: TRBJ2-7; DNA: TGTGCCACCAGCAGAGAACGTAACAGCCACGAGCAGTACTTC; CDR3: CATSRERNSHEQYF
size: NA; V: TRBV7-2; D: TRBD2; J: TRBJ2-7; DNA: TGTGCCAGCAGCTTAAAGGCGGTACTAGCGGGAGTTGGCTACGAGCAGTACTTC; CDR3: CASSLKAVLAGVGYEQYF
size: NA; V: TRBV18; D: NA; J: TRBJ1-2; DNA: TGTGCCAGCTCACCACAATGGGCCAGGGGCCCTTCTGGCTACACCTTC; CDR3: CASSPQWARGPSGYTF
size: NA; V: TRBV29-1; D: NA; J: TRBJ1-2; DNA: TGCAGCGTTTTTGGGGGGTATAACTATGGCTACACCTTC; CDR3: CSVFGGYNYGYTF